The T cell receptor (beta chain) described here comes from a study of T-cell memory formation after mild COVID-19. Broader study findings: Contracting clones from day 15 to 85 showed balanced CD4/CD8; later expanders favored CD4+.

CDR1 is SGHNT, CDR2 YYREEE, per germline (reference sequence). Trimming stripped 3 bases from V and 2 bases from J, with 20 bases between. This CDR3 has 17 residues. This clonotype was picked up a small number of times. No antigen is known for it. TCR alpha and TCR beta cDNA libraries carrying sample barcodes and UMIs came from 5'RACE with constant-segment primers. Each CDR3 protein gets one entry after TCRdb re-called the 5' RACE reads with MiXCR. In the table there are approximately 260,000 distinct CDR3 sequences, 16% of which are singletons. Source material: PBMCs or a T cell subset sorted from them (not recorded which). V is TRBV5-4 and J is TRBJ1-1; D might be TRBD1 (6 bases). This TCR was recovered from a man between 18 and 35 years old who had mild COVID-19 (a few samples of this study predate the infection). Cell type and time point are not known. CDR3 protein: CASSSATTGRGNTEAFF. CDR3 DNA: TGTGCCAGCAGCTCCGCGACGACAGGAAGGGGAAACACTGAAGCTTTCTTT.